This T cell receptor beta chain was sequenced for a study of vaccination effects on CD4 cells after COVID-19. Findings and limits, study-wide: Small numbers of convalescent patients limited the study. It also lacked early post-infection timepoints.

Sequencing was performed with immunoSEQ multiplex PCR; in TCRdb, only in-frame clones are kept and a portion is missing. In the table there are roughly 35,000 clones, less than 70% of which are singletons. Per the germline V gene, CDR1 is SEHNR and CDR2 is FQNEAQ (reference sequence). The germline V and J ends were trimmed by 1 base and 2 bases, with 7 bases remaining between them. The CDR3 has 14 amino acids. Turning to this clone: Its target is unknown.

Sequencing followed a ViraFEST assay step that expanded antigen-specific CD4+ T cells with viral peptide pools. Culture proceeded for more than nine days, and CD4+ T cells were then isolated. Vaccinated participants had no history of SARS-CoV-2 infection and tested negative for nucleocapsid antibodies. Every well housed two million PBMC, which grew in culture alongside around 10 IU/ml IL-2 and around 10 ug/ml peptides. The source material was CD4+ T cells from PBMCs cultured with HCoV-OC43 spike peptides, sampled before COVID-19 vaccination. Specified subset: HCoV-OC43 spike overlapping peptide pool stimulation. The chain carries TRBV7-9 and TRBJ2-3; D is unresolved. This TCR derives from a human donor who received a COVID-19 vaccine. The CDR3 region has the DNA TGTGCCAGCAGCTTAGAAACTTACACAGATACGCAGTATTTT. Translating gives CASSLETYTDTQYF.